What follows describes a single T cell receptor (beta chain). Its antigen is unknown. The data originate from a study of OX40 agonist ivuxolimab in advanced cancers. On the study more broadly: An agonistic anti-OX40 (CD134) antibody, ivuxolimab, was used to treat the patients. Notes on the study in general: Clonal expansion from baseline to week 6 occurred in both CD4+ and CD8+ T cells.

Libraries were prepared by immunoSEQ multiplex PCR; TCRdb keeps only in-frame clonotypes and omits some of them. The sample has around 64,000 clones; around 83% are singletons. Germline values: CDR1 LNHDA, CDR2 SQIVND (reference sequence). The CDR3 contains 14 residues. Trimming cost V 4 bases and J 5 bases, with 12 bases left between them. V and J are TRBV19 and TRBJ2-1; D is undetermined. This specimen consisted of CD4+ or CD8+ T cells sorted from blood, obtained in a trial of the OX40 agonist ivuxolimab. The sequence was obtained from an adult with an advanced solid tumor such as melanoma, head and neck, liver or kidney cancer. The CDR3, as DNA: TGTGCCAGTAGTACCCGGCGTCTCGACAATGAGCAGTTCTTC. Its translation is CASSTRRLDNEQFF.